A single sample gave rise to the 32 T cell receptor beta chains below, sequenced in a study of T-cell memory formation after mild COVID-19. MiXCR was run by TCRdb on the 5' RACE reads, yielding one entry per CDR3 protein. The data hold 250,000 to 350,000 distinct CDR3 sequences, with about a sixth observed a single time. Sequencing was performed on PBMCs or a T cell subset sorted from them (not recorded which). The receptors stem from a young man who had mild COVID-19 (a few samples of this study predate the infection). Cell type and time point are not known.

In its sample, this clonotype was seen a few times. This chain connects TRBV9 to TRBJ2-7, with D uncertain. Trimming shortened V by 0 bases and J by 4 bases, and 11 bases separated the two germline ends. The germline gives CDR1 SGDLS, CDR2 YYNGEE. This CDR3 is built from 14 residues. The chain's CDR3 is CASSVGQMGYEQYF. The CDR3 DNA follows: TGTGCCAGCAGCGTAGGTCAGATGGGGTACGAGCAGTACTTC. The whole variable domain, remainder taken from reference TRBV9 and TRBJ2-7, is DSGVTQTPKHLITATGQRVTLRCSPRSGDLSVYWYQQSLDQGLQFLIQYYNGEERAKGNILERFSAQQFPDLHSELNLSSLELGDSALYFCASSVGQMGYEQYFGPGTRLTVT.

This clonotype was seen more than once but under ten times. Germline is not matched at one junction end, which may reflect a read error. V gene TRBV29-1 combines with J gene TRBJ1-5, with TRBD1 matching 10 bases. From germline, CDR1 is SQVTM and CDR2 ANQGSEA. The CDR3 length is 13 residues. The chain's CDR3 is CSVGDRGHQAQHF. In DNA, the CDR3 is TGCAGCGTGGGGGACAGGGGCCATCAGGCCCAGCATTTT.

Remarks on this clonotype: An end of the junction does not agree with germline; a read error may underlie this. The chain uses TRBV12-3 or TRBV12-4 and TRBJ2-3; TRBD1 or TRBD2 may be the D gene (5 bases each). The CDR3 has 18 amino acids. The DNA for the CDR3 is TGTGCCAGCAGCCAAAAAGAGTCCTGGGGGATTAGCACAGATACTCAGTATTTT. Translating it yields CASSQKESWGISTDTQYF.

The chain uses TRBV5-1 and TRBJ2-3; weak D call: TRBD1 (6 bases). The V end was cut by 0 bases, the J end by 4 bases, with 12 bases between. The CDR3 is 15 amino acids. Germline CDR1 and CDR2: SGHRS and YFSETQ. The CDR3 nucleotides read TGCGCCAGCAGCTTGGCACAGGGAGTCGCAGATACGCAGTATTTT. Encoded protein: CASSLAQGVADTQYF.

This chain uses TRBV4-1 with TRBJ1-4; D may be TRBD1 (5 bases). The CDR3 runs 16 residues. V dropped 4 bases and J dropped 10 bases, with 22 bases sitting between them. Germline CDR1 is MGHRA and CDR2 is YSYEKL. The CDR3 is CASSPSESTGGRKLFF. The CDR3, as DNA: TGCGCCAGCAGCCCCTCGGAGTCCACGGGGGGGAGAAAACTGTTTTTT.

This clonotype was detected ten times or more. V gene TRBV5-1 combines with J gene TRBJ2-1; D is perhaps TRBD2 (6 bases). The CDR3 is 15 residues long. Trimming cost V 6 bases and J 0 bases, with 13 bases left between them. From germline, CDR1 is SGHRS and CDR2 YFSETQ. CDR3 residues: CASTAGYTSYNEQFF. The CDR3 DNA is TGCGCCAGCACGGCGGGGTATACCTCCTACAATGAGCAGTTCTTC.

The gene calls are TRBV18 and TRBJ1-5; unclear D gene. V was pared by 6 bases and J by 9 bases, with 12 bases between. The CDR3 contains 12 residues. CDR1 and CDR2 (germline): KGHSH, LQKENI. This chain's CDR3 is CASSDVQAPQHF. CDR3 nucleotides: TGTGCCAGCTCGGACGTTCAGGCGCCCCAGCATTTT.

This clonotype was counted a few times. The chain has TRBV7-2 and TRBJ2-5; 8 nucleotides line up with TRBD2. The germline V gene has CDR1 SGHTA and CDR2 FQGNSA. CDR3 length: 13 amino acids. V gave up 6 bases and J gave up 3 bases; unmatched junction bases: 3. The CDR3: CASRTLAEETQYF. DNA for the CDR3: TGTGCCAGCAGGACACTAGCGGAAGAGACCCAGTACTTC.

J is TRBJ2-7 and V is TRBV29-1; D is possibly TRBD2 (6 bases). This CDR3 is 13 amino acids long. V dropped 5 bases and J dropped 6 bases, with 17 bases sitting between them. In germline, CDR1 is SQVTM, CDR2 ANQGSEA. CDR3 DNA: TGCAGCGTTCTGGGAGGCCGCTCGGGCGAGCAGTACTTC. It is translated as CSVLGGRSGEQYF.

At least ten counts were recorded for this clonotype. The genes are TRBV5-4 and TRBJ2-1, with TRBD2 matching 7 bases. CDR3 length: 14 amino acids. In germline, CDR1 is SGHNT, CDR2 YYREEE (reference sequence). V shed 6 bases, J shed 6 bases, and the junction held 9 bases outside the gene matches. CDR3 nucleotide sequence: TGTGCCAGCAACTCTGCGGGGGTCTTCAATGAGCAGTTCTTC. The encoded protein is CASNSAGVFNEQFF.

This clonotype has a handful of counts. This CDR3 is CASSWNGGPYNEQFF. CDR3 nucleotide sequence: TGTGCCAGCAGCTGGAACGGGGGCCCCTACAATGAGCAGTTCTTC. The chain combines TRBV7-8 with TRBJ2-1; D may correspond to TRBD1 or TRBD2 (6 bases each). V was clipped by 4 bases and J by 2 bases, with 12 bases between them. The length of the CDR3 is 15 residues. Germline CDR1 SGHVS, CDR2 FQNEAQ.

This clonotype has a handful of counts. V and J are TRBV3-1 and TRBJ1-4; D unclear. Germline assignment: CDR1 LGHDT and CDR2 YNNKEL (reference sequence). V lost 3 bases and J 0 bases, leaving 5 bases between the germline ends. The CDR3 runs to 14 residues. DNA of the CDR3: TGTGCCAGCAGCCATACAGCAACTAATGAAAAACTGTTTTTT. Its translation is CASSHTATNEKLFF.

This clonotype was recorded a few times. The chain recombines TRBV4-3 with TRBJ2-1; D call uncertain. The CDR3 has 13 amino acids. Germline CDR1 is LGHNA and CDR2 is YSLEER. The V end lost 4 bases, the J end lost 6 bases, and 10 bases lay between the germline ends. This chain's CDR3 is CASSPTAFNEQFF. CDR3 DNA sequence: TGCGCCAGCAGCCCGACCGCTTTCAATGAGCAGTTCTTC.

In nucleotides, the CDR3 is TGTGCCAGCAGGCCAAAACCGGGACAGGGGGCCTACGAGCAGTACTTC. Translated, it gives CASRPKPGQGAYEQYF. The J gene is TRBJ2-7, the V gene TRBV6-5, with 11 nucleotides matching TRBD1. With V trimmed by 6 bases and J by 2 bases, 9 bases remained unmatched. Germline CDR1 reads MNHEY; CDR2 reads SVGAGI. The CDR3 is 16 amino acids.

The genes are TRBV4-1 and TRBJ1-5; a weak D match, TRBD1 (5 bases). Germline CDR1 reads MGHRA; CDR2 reads YSYEKL. V lost 1 base and J lost 6, with 10 bases in between. CDR3 length: 14 amino acids. The CDR3 region has the DNA TGCGCCAGCAGCCAAGGGGGCTTGGGTCAGCCCCAGCATTTT. It translates to CASSQGGLGQPQHF.

This clonotype has a handful of counts. The chain couples TRBV6-5 to TRBJ2-5, with 7 bases identical to TRBD1. After removal of 8 bases from V and 5 bases from J, the junction contained 11 bases not matched to a gene. The germline CDR1 and CDR2 sequences are MNHEY and SVGAGI. The CDR3 length is 14 residues. CDR3 nucleotides: TGTGCCAGCGCCTTCTCCGGGACAGAGGAGACCCAGTACTTC. Its protein is CASAFSGTEETQYF.

This clonotype showed up just a few times. The rearrangement links TRBV7-6 to TRBJ2-5; 9 bases fit TRBD1. The CDR3 consists of 13 residues. J gave up 5 bases and V 8 bases, and 6 bases lay outside the gene matches. From germline, CDR1 is SGHVS and CDR2 FNYEAQ. The CDR3 reads CASGQGRWETQYF. The CDR3 DNA is TGTGCCAGCGGACAGGGGCGTTGGGAGACCCAGTACTTC.

This clonotype was picked up a small number of times. The chain employs TRBV10-3 and TRBJ2-1; 8 bases are shared with TRBD2. With V trimmed by 0 bases and J by 2 bases, 3 bases remained unmatched. Germline-derived CDR1 and CDR2 are ENHRY and SYGVKD. This CDR3 contains 16 residues. In DNA, the CDR3 is TGTGCCATCAGTGAGTCGCCGGGGGGGACCTACAATGAGCAGTTCTTC. This gives the protein CAISESPGGTYNEQFF.

The V gene is TRBV20-1, the J gene TRBJ2-5; a possible D gene is TRBD2 (6 bases). The CDR3 covers 13 residues. Germline CDR1 and CDR2: DFQATT and SNEGSKA (reference sequence). The ends were cut back, 7 bases at V and 1 base at J, with 13 bases in the middle. CDR3 protein: CSDPNGGQETQYF. CDR3 DNA sequence: TGCAGTGATCCGAACGGGGGCCAAGAGACCCAGTACTTC.

This chain joins TRBV7-9 and TRBJ2-3; 9 bases align to TRBD2. The CDR3 spans 16 residues. CDR1 is SEHNR and CDR2 is FQNEAQ in the germline V gene (reference sequence). The junction had 4 bases not matched to a gene; V was cut back by 0 bases and J by 3 bases. Written as DNA, the CDR3 is TGTGCCAGCAGCTTAGCAGCGGGGGGCCGGACAGATACGCAGTATTTT. Its translation is CASSLAAGGRTDTQYF.

This chain joins TRBV5-1 and TRBJ1-1; TRBD1 aligns across 7 bases. The V and J ends lost 4 bases and 3 bases, in that order; junction bases with no gene match: 15. Germline CDR1 and CDR2: SGHRS and YFSETQ. The CDR3 runs 17 residues. The CDR3, as DNA: TGCGCCAGCAGCGAACGGACAGGAAATAGCGGGGACACTGAAGCTTTCTTT. Translating gives CASSERTGNSGDTEAFF.

The chain uses TRBV3-1 and TRBJ2-7; weak D call: TRBD2 (6 bases). The V gene lost 1 base and the J gene lost 8 bases, with 9 bases spanning the gap. The CDR3 runs to 12 residues. Germline CDR1 is LGHDT and CDR2 is YNNKEL (reference sequence). CDR3 in amino acids: CASSQGGGKQYV. In DNA, the CDR3 is TGTGCCAGCAGCCAAGGGGGCGGGAAGCAGTACGTC.

V usage is TRBV20-1 and J usage is TRBJ2-7; the D is unclear. The CDR3 spans 13 residues. Per germline, CDR1 DFQATT and CDR2 SNEGSKA (reference sequence). Trimming shortened V by 1 base and J by 6 bases, and 13 bases separated the two germline ends. This chain's CDR3 is CSARAHGYGEQYV. The CDR3, as DNA: TGCAGTGCTAGAGCTCACGGTTACGGCGAGCAGTACGTC.

This clonotype was seen a few times. The chain uses TRBV7-2 and TRBJ2-3; D remains unclear. V shed 1 base and J shed 2 bases, with 4 bases lying between them. Germline V gives CDR1 SGHTA, CDR2 FQGNSA. The CDR3 runs to 13 residues. CDR3 residues: CASSLVLTDTQYF. For the CDR3, the DNA is TGTGCCAGCAGCTTAGTTCTCACAGATACGCAGTATTTT.

This chain connects TRBV11-2 to TRBJ2-2; a possible D gene is TRBD2 (5 bases). V dropped 5 bases and J dropped 6 bases, with 10 bases sitting between them. CDR3 length equals 13 residues. CDR1 and CDR2 from the germline V gene are SGHAT and FQNNGV. CDR3 protein: CASSERVSGELFF. CDR3 coding DNA: TGTGCCAGCAGCGAGAGGGTTTCCGGGGAGCTGTTTTTT. Variable domain in full (rest from reference TRBV11-2 and TRBJ2-2): EAGVAQSPRYKIIEKRQSVAFWCNPISGHATLYWYQQILGQGPKLLIQFQNNGVVDDSQLPKDRFSAERLKGVDSTLKIQPAKLEDSAVYLCASSERVSGELFFGEGSRLTVL.

The rearrangement uses TRBV4-2 and TRBJ1-1; D gene unclear. CDR1 and CDR2 from the germline V gene are LGHNA and YNFKEQ. This CDR3 has 12 amino acids. The V and J ends lost 0 bases and 7 bases respectively, with 6 bases between them. The CDR3 nucleotides read TGTGCCAGCAGCCAAGAGGGTCTTGAAGCTTTCTTT. Encoded protein: CASSQEGLEAFF.

This clonotype was seen many times. The chain uses TRBV5-1 and TRBJ2-3, with TRBD1 as a possible D gene (5 bases). Trimming pared 0 bases from V and 4 bases from J, leaving 9 bases between. Germline assignment: CDR1 SGHRS and CDR2 YFSETQ. This CDR3 comprises 14 residues. DNA of the CDR3: TGCGCCAGCAGCTTGGCGCAGGGCTCAGATACGCAGTATTTT. Translating gives CASSLAQGSDTQYF.

This chain links TRBV18 with TRBJ2-3; possible D gene TRBD2, 5 bases. V gave up 2 bases and J gave up 4 bases, with 16 bases separating them. Germline loops: CDR1 KGHSH, CDR2 LQKENI. This CDR3 is 16 amino acids long. The CDR3 reads CASSPRPGMVADTQYF. The CDR3 DNA sequence: TGTGCCAGCTCACCAAGGCCGGGAATGGTGGCAGATACGCAGTATTTT.

This clonotype was seen a few times. This chain connects TRBV25-1 to TRBJ2-5; TRBD1 is a possible D gene (6 bases). This CDR3 has 13 amino acids. Germline CDR1 reads MGHDK; CDR2 reads SYGVNS. V was pared by 3 bases and J by 5 bases, with 10 bases between. CDR3 sequence reads: CASSEGATETQYF. The CDR3 coding sequence is TGTGCCAGCAGTGAGGGGGCTACGGAGACCCAGTACTTC.

This clonotype has only a few counts. The chain couples TRBV10-1 to TRBJ2-3; TRBD2 aligns across 9 bases. Germline CDR1 WNHNN, CDR2 SYGVQD (reference sequence). The CDR3 consists of 16 residues. V dropped 0 bases and J dropped 2; count of bases not matched to a gene: 3. The CDR3 here is CASSESLAGHTDTQYF. In DNA form, the CDR3 reads TGCGCCAGCAGTGAGTCCCTAGCGGGGCACACAGATACGCAGTATTTT.

This clonotype was seen a few times. The genes are TRBV4-3 and TRBJ2-1; D remains unclear. This CDR3 contains 14 residues. The V gene's germline CDR1 is LGHNA and CDR2 YSLEER. Deletions cut 3 bases from V and 7 bases from J, with 13 bases between. The CDR3 region has the DNA TGCGCCAGCAGCCAGGGTAGTAGGTGGAATGAGCAGTTCTTC. Amino acid sequence: CASSQGSRWNEQFF.

This clonotype came up a few times. V and J are TRBV5-1 and TRBJ2-2; TRBD1 aligns across 9 bases. The CDR3 is 13 amino acids. Germline V gene sequence: CDR1 SGHRS, CDR2 YFSETQ. With 2 bases clipped from V and 11 bases from J, the junction kept 4 bases outside the gene matches. CDR3 nucleotide sequence: TGCGCCAGCAGCTTAGGACAGGGGACAGAGCTGTTTTTT. This sequence encodes CASSLGQGTELFF.